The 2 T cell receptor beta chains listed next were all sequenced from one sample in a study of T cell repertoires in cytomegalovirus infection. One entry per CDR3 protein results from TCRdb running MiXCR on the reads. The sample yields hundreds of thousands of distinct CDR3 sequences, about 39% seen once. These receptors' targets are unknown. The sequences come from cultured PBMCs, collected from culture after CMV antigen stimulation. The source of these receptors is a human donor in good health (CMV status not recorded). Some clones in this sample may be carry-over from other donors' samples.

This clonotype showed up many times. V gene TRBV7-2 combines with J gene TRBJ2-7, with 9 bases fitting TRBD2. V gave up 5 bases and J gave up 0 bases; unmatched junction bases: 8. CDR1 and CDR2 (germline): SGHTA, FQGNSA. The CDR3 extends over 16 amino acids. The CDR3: CASSTYSGGRSYEQYF. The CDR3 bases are TGTGCCAGCAGCACCTATAGCGGGGGCCGCTCCTACGAGCAGTACTTC.

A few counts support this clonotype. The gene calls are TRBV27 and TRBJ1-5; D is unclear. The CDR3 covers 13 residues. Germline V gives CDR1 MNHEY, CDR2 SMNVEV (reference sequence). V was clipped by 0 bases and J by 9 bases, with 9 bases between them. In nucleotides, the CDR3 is TGTGCCAGCAGTTTATCGGGAAGTACGCCCCAGCATTTT. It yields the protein CASSLSGSTPQHF.